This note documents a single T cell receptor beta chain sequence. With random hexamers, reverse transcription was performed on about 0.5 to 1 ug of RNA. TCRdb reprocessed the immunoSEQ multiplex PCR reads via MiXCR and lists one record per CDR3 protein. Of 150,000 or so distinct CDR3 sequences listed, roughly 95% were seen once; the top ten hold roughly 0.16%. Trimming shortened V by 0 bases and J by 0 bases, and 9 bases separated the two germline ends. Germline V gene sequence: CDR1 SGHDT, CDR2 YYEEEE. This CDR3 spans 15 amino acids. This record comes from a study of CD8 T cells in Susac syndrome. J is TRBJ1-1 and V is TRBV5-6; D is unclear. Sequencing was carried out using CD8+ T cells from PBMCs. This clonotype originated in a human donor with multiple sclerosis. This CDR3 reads CASSLAGSLNTEAFF. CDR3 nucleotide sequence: TGTGCCAGCAGCTTGGCCGGGTCCTTGAACACTGAAGCTTTCTTT.